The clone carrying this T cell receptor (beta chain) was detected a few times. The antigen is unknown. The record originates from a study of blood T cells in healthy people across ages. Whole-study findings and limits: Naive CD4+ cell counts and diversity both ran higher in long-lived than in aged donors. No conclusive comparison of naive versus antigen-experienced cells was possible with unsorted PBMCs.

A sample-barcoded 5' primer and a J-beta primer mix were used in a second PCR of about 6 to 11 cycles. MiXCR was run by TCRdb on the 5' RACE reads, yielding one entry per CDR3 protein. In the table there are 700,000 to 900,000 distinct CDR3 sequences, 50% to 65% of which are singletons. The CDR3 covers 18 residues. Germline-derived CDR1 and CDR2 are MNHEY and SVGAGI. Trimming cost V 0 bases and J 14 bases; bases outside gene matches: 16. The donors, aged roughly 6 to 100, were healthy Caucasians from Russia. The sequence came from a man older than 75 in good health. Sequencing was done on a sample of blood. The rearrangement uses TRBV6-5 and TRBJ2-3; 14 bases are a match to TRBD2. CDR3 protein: CASSYSGLAGDGHRYAYF. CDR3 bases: TGTGCCAGCAGTTACTCGGGACTAGCGGGAGACGGGCACAGATACGCGTATTTT.